This is a list of T cell receptor beta chains from one sample in a study of control samples from healthy donors and cancer patients. Method: immunoSEQ multiplex PCR; TCRdb's copy keeps in-frame clones and lacks some. The sample lists approximately 120,000 clones, approximately 89% occurring once. Sequencing used blood. The receptors originated from a man aged 55 to 70 in good health. Each CDR3 is given with its conserved first and last residue. A D gene is named only where the DNA matches it firmly. Where a row states a size, it is once, few, many or the class of an expanded clone; other rows omit it.

clone size: NA; V gene: TRBV10-2; J gene: TRBJ2-2; D gene: NA; CDR3 protein: CASRARGANTGELFF; CDR3 DNA: TGCGCCAGCAGGGCCCGGGGCGCGAACACCGGGGAGCTGTTTTTT
clone size: NA; V gene: TRBV4-1; J gene: TRBJ2-6; D gene: NA; CDR3 protein: CASSQEGAAAGANVLTF; CDR3 DNA: TGCGCCAGCAGCCAAGAAGGGGCTGCTGCCGGGGCCAACGTCCTGACTTTC
clone size: NA; V gene: TRBV5-4; J gene: TRBJ2-7; D gene: NA; CDR3 protein: CASSLVGQGYYEQYF; CDR3 DNA: TGTGCCAGCAGCTTGGTGGGCCAGGGCTACTACGAGCAGTACTTC
clone size: NA; V gene: TRBV23-1; J gene: TRBJ1-2; D gene: NA; CDR3 protein: CASSPKGLDYGYTF; CDR3 DNA: TGCGCCAGCAGTCCTAAGGGCCTTGACTATGGCTACACCTTC
clone size: NA; V gene: TRBV7-3; J gene: TRBJ2-3; D gene: TRBD1; CDR3 protein: CASSSSGGPDTQYF; CDR3 DNA: TGTGCCAGCAGCTCGTCAGGGGGCCCAGATACGCAGTATTTT
clone size: NA; V gene: TRBV29-1; J gene: TRBJ1-2; D gene: NA; CDR3 protein: CSVGGTRDGYTF; CDR3 DNA: TGCAGCGTTGGGGGCACCAGGGACGGCTACACCTTC
clone size: NA; V gene: TRBV6-5; J gene: TRBJ1-4; D gene: NA; CDR3 protein: CASSLKTSLGEKLFF; CDR3 DNA: TGTGCCAGCAGCCTAAAGACCTCCTTGGGGGAAAAACTGTTTTTT
clone size: NA; V gene: TRBV7-2; J gene: TRBJ1-5; D gene: NA; CDR3 protein: CASSLELGVNQPQHF; CDR3 DNA: TGTGCCAGCAGCTTAGAACTAGGGGTCAATCAGCCCCAGCATTTT
clone size: NA; V gene: TRBV27; J gene: TRBJ2-7; D gene: NA; CDR3 protein: CASSQLSALSYEQYF; CDR3 DNA: TGTGCCAGCAGTCAATTATCGGCCCTTTCCTACGAGCAGTACTTC
clone size: NA; V gene: TRBV11-1; J gene: TRBJ2-5; D gene: NA; CDR3 protein: CASSLAGGRETQYF; CDR3 DNA: TGTGCCAGCAGCTTAGCGGGGGGACGGGAGACCCAGTACTTC
clone size: few; V gene: TRBV11-2; J gene: TRBJ1-4; D gene: NA; CDR3 protein: CASSFRGHNEKLFF; CDR3 DNA: TGTGCCAGCAGCTTTAGGGGTCATAATGAAAAACTGTTTTTT
clone size: NA; V gene: TRBV25-1; J gene: TRBJ2-5; D gene: TRBD2; CDR3 protein: CASSESPGGAEQETQYF; CDR3 DNA: TGTGCCAGCAGTGAATCACCGGGGGGAGCGGAGCAAGAGACCCAGTACTTC
clone size: NA; V gene: TRBV29-1; J gene: TRBJ2-7; D gene: NA; CDR3 protein: CSVEDIYPSYEQYF; CDR3 DNA: TGCAGCGTTGAGGATATCTACCCCTCCTACGAGCAGTACTTC
clone size: NA; V gene: TRBV7-8; J gene: TRBJ1-4; D gene: TRBD1; CDR3 protein: CASSRQGGKLFF; CDR3 DNA: TGTGCCAGCAGCCGACAGGGAGGAAAACTGTTTTTT
clone size: NA; V gene: TRBV28; J gene: TRBJ2-7; D gene: NA; CDR3 protein: CASSLFRLVQYF; CDR3 DNA: TGTGCCAGCAGTTTATTTAGGTTAGTGCAGTACTTC
clone size: NA; V gene: TRBV2; J gene: TRBJ2-3; D gene: NA; CDR3 protein: CASSVDRQDTQYF; CDR3 DNA: TGTGCCAGCAGTGTTGACCGGCAGGATACGCAGTATTTT
clone size: NA; V gene: TRBV7-9; J gene: TRBJ1-3; D gene: NA; CDR3 protein: CASSLEVKRSGNTIYF; CDR3 DNA: TGTGCCAGCAGCTTAGAGGTCAAAAGGTCTGGAAACACCATATATTTT
clone size: few; V gene: TRBV4-2; J gene: TRBJ1-2; D gene: NA; CDR3 protein: CASSPSEATGYGYTF; CDR3 DNA: TGTGCCAGCAGCCCCTCGGAGGCGACTGGCTATGGCTACACCTTC
clone size: NA; V gene: TRBV25-1; J gene: TRBJ1-1; D gene: TRBD1; CDR3 protein: CASRGQGASSAFF; CDR3 DNA: TGTGCCAGCAGGGGACAGGGGGCATCTTCGGCTTTCTTT
clone size: NA; V gene: TRBV5-1; J gene: TRBJ1-4; D gene: NA; CDR3 protein: CASSSNSGTNEKLFF; CDR3 DNA: TGCGCCAGCAGCTCGAACAGCGGAACTAATGAAAAACTGTTTTTT
clone size: NA; V gene: TRBV27; J gene: TRBJ1-1; D gene: NA; CDR3 protein: CASSLSSGGNTEAFF; CDR3 DNA: TGTGCCAGCAGTTTATCGTCGGGGGGCAATACTGAAGCTTTCTTT
clone size: few; V gene: TRBV21-1; J gene: TRBJ2-3; D gene: NA; CDR3 protein: CASRDPGTEQYF; CDR3 DNA: TGTGCCAGCAGAGACCCTGGGACAGAGCAGTATTTT
clone size: NA; V gene: TRBV28; J gene: TRBJ1-2; D gene: NA; CDR3 protein: CASTPLGVEGGYTF; CDR3 DNA: TGTGCCAGCACTCCACTGGGTGTCGAGGGTGGCTACACCTTC
clone size: NA; V gene: TRBV30; J gene: TRBJ1-6; D gene: TRBD1; CDR3 protein: CAWSFETGNSPLHF; CDR3 DNA: TGTGCCTGGAGTTTCGAGACAGGGAATTCACCCCTCCACTTT
clone size: NA; V gene: TRBV5-5; J gene: TRBJ1-6; D gene: NA; CDR3 protein: CASSPDRGHLSSYNSPLHF; CDR3 DNA: TGTGCCAGCAGCCCAGACCGGGGGCACCTGAGCTCCTATAATTCACCCCTCCACTTT
clone size: once; V gene: TRBV6-5; J gene: TRBJ1-1; D gene: NA; CDR3 protein: CASKNPARAEAFF; CDR3 DNA: TGTGCCAGCAAGAACCCGGCGAGGGCTGAAGCTTTCTTT
clone size: NA; V gene: TRBV2; J gene: TRBJ1-6; D gene: NA; CDR3 protein: CASSRNSYENSPLHF; CDR3 DNA: TGTGCCAGCAGTAGAAACAGTTACGAGAATTCACCCCTCCACTTT
clone size: NA; V gene: TRBV30; J gene: TRBJ1-3; D gene: NA; CDR3 protein: CAWSQFSGNTIYF; CDR3 DNA: TGTGCCTGGAGTCAATTTTCTGGAAACACCATATATTTT
clone size: NA; V gene: TRBV5-1; J gene: TRBJ1-2; D gene: NA; CDR3 protein: CASSLAVQSTPYGYTF; CDR3 DNA: TGCGCCAGCAGCTTGGCGGTTCAGAGTACCCCCTATGGCTACACCTTC
clone size: NA; V gene: TRBV6-5; J gene: TRBJ1-3; D gene: NA; CDR3 protein: CASSQGRNTIYF; CDR3 DNA: TGTGCCAGCAGTCAGGGGAGAAACACCATATATTTT
clone size: NA; V gene: TRBV6-1; J gene: TRBJ1-5; D gene: TRBD1; CDR3 protein: CASSEGAGGLPQHF; CDR3 DNA: TGTGCCAGCAGTGAGGGGGCAGGGGGGCTTCCCCAGCATTTT
clone size: NA; V gene: TRBV3-1/TRBV3-2; J gene: TRBJ1-3; D gene: NA; CDR3 protein: CASSWGSSGNTIYF; CDR3 DNA: TGTGCCAGCAGCTGGGGGAGCTCTGGAAACACCATATATTTT
clone size: NA; V gene: TRBV18; J gene: TRBJ1-2; D gene: TRBD1; CDR3 protein: CASSPQTGFNYGYTF; CDR3 DNA: TGTGCCAGCTCACCCCAGACAGGGTTCAACTATGGCTACACCTTC
clone size: NA; V gene: TRBV11-2; J gene: TRBJ2-6; D gene: NA; CDR3 protein: CASSPTSMGANVLTF; CDR3 DNA: TGTGCCAGCAGCCCAACTTCTATGGGGGCCAACGTCCTGACTTTC
clone size: NA; V gene: TRBV5-1; J gene: TRBJ1-6; D gene: TRBD1; CDR3 protein: CASSAGQGDSPLHF; CDR3 DNA: TGCGCCAGCAGCGCGGGACAGGGGGATTCACCCCTCCACTTT
clone size: NA; V gene: TRBV30; J gene: TRBJ1-2; D gene: NA; CDR3 protein: CAWSWGPDVTF; CDR3 DNA: TGTGCCTGGAGTTGGGGCCCGGATGTCACCTTC
clone size: NA; V gene: TRBV5-1; J gene: TRBJ2-5; D gene: NA; CDR3 protein: CASSRDLQETQYF; CDR3 DNA: TGCGCCAGCAGTAGGGACCTGCAAGAGACCCAGTACTTC
clone size: NA; V gene: TRBV18; J gene: TRBJ1-1; D gene: NA; CDR3 protein: CASSEDRGMNTEAFF; CDR3 DNA: TGTGCCAGCTCAGAAGACAGAGGCATGAACACTGAAGCTTTCTTT
clone size: NA; V gene: TRBV6-4; J gene: TRBJ1-5; D gene: TRBD1; CDR3 protein: CASSGQGSNQPQHF; CDR3 DNA: TGTGCCAGCAGCGGACAGGGGAGCAATCAGCCCCAGCATTTT
clone size: NA; V gene: TRBV5-1; J gene: TRBJ2-7; D gene: TRBD1; CDR3 protein: CASSPGQESYEQYF; CDR3 DNA: TGCGCCAGCAGCCCGGGACAGGAATCCTACGAGCAGTACTTC
clone size: NA; V gene: TRBV11-2; J gene: TRBJ2-7; D gene: TRBD2; CDR3 protein: CASSLAGGDYEQYF; CDR3 DNA: TGTGCCAGCAGCTTAGCGGGGGGTGACTACGAGCAGTACTTC
clone size: NA; V gene: TRBV19; J gene: TRBJ2-7; D gene: TRBD2; CDR3 protein: CASSIVAGSEQYF; CDR3 DNA: TGTGCCAGTAGTATAGTAGCGGGGAGCGAGCAGTACTTC
clone size: NA; V gene: TRBV4-1; J gene: TRBJ2-1; D gene: TRBD2; CDR3 protein: CASSQLAGAYNEQFF; CDR3 DNA: TGCGCCAGCAGCCAGCTTGCGGGGGCCTACAATGAGCAGTTCTTC
clone size: once; V gene: TRBV2; J gene: TRBJ1-6; D gene: NA; CDR3 protein: CASSEQRQGSSPLHF; CDR3 DNA: TGTGCCAGCAGTGAACAGCGGCAGGGGAGTTCACCCCTCCACTTT
clone size: once; V gene: TRBV11-2; J gene: TRBJ2-3; D gene: TRBD2; CDR3 protein: CASSLGLLAGADTQYF; CDR3 DNA: TGTGCCAGCAGCTTAGGGTTATTAGCGGGGGCAGATACGCAGTATTTT
clone size: NA; V gene: TRBV7-2; J gene: TRBJ1-1; D gene: NA; CDR3 protein: CASSSQGLGEGAFF; CDR3 DNA: TGTGCCAGCAGCTCCCAAGGACTGGGGGAAGGAGCTTTCTTT
clone size: NA; V gene: TRBV18; J gene: TRBJ2-1; D gene: NA; CDR3 protein: CASRLDPNEQFF; CDR3 DNA: TGTGCCAGCCGGTTAGACCCGAATGAGCAGTTCTTC